This T cell receptor (beta chain) was captured in a study of cytomegalovirus exposure and HLA in healthy donors. Researchers ran the PCR with 60 Vbeta and 13 Jbeta primers. Profiling relied on immunoSEQ multiplex PCR, and the TCRdb table lists in-frame clones only, not all of them. This table holds more than 150,000 clones, around 76% found once. CDR3 size: 13 residues. The V gene's germline CDR1 is MDHEN and CDR2 SYDVKM. V shed 5 bases and J shed 5 bases, with 12 bases lying between them. The source material was PBMCs. The origin of this receptor is a man aged 35-49 years in good health and CMV-seronegative. The rearrangement links TRBV28 to TRBJ1-2, with D unresolved. The CDR3 loop reads CASSDTRGYGYTF. In DNA form, the CDR3 reads TGTGCCAGCAGTGACACCCGAGGGTATGGCTACACCTTC.